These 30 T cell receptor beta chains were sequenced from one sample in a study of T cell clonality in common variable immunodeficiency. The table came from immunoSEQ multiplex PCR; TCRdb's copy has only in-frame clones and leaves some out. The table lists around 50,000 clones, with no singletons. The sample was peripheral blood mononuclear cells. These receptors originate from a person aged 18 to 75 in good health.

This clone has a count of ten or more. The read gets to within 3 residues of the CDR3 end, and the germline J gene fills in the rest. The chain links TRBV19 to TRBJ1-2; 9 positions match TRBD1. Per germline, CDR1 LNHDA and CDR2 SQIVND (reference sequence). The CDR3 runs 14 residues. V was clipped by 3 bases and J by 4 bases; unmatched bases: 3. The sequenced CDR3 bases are TGTGCCAGTAGTATGGGACAGGGTTCCTATGGC. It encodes CASSMGQGSYG. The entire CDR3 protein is CASSMGQGSYGYTF.

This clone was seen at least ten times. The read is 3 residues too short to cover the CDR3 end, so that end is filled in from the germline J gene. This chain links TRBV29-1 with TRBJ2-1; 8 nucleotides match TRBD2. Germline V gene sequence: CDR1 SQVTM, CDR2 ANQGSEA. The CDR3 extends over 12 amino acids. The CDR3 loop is CSSGKSYNEQFF. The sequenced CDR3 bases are TGCAGTAGCGGGAAGTCCTACAATGAG.

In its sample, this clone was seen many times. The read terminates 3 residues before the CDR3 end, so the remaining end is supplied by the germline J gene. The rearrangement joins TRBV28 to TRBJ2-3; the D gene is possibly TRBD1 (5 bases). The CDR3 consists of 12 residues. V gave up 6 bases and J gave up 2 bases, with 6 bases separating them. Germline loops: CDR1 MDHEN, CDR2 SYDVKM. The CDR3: CASRTVTDTQYF. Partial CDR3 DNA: TGTGCCAGCAGGACAGTCACAGATACG.

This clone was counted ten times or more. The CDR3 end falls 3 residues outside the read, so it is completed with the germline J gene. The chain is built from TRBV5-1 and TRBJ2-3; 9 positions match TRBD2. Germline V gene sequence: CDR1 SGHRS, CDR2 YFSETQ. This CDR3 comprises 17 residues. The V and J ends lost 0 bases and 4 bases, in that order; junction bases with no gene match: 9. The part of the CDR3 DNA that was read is TGCGCCAGCAGCTTGGGTCCGGCGGGAGGGAGGGCAGATACG. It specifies CASSLGPAGGRADT. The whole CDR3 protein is CASSLGPAGGRADTQYF.

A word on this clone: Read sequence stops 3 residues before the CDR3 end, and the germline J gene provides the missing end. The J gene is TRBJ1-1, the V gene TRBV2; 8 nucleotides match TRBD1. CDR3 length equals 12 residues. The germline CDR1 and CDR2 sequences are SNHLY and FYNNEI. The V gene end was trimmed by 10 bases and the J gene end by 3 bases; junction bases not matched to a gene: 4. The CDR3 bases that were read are TGTGCCACCAGACAGGGGTACACTGAA. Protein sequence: CATRQGYTE. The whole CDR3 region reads CATRQGYTEAFF.

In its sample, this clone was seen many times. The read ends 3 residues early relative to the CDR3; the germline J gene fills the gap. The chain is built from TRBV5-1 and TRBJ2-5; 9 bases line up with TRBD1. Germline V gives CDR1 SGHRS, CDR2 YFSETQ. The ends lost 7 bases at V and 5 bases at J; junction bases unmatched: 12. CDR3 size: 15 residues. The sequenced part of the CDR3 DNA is TGCGCCAGCGGTTCCCGACAGGGGGGGGAGGAGACC. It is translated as CASGSRQGGEET. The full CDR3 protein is CASGSRQGGEETQYF.

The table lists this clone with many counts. The CDR3 loop is CASIPTSGIGDTQYF. The covered CDR3 bases are TGTGCCAGTATTCCTACTAGCGGGATAGGAGATACG. V is TRBV19 and J is TRBJ2-3, with 10 bases identical to TRBD2. The read terminates 3 residues before the CDR3 end, so the remaining end is supplied by the germline J gene. V lost 7 bases to trimming and J lost 5 bases; unmatched junction nucleotides: 9. Germline loops: CDR1 LNHDA, CDR2 SQIVND (reference sequence). This CDR3 has 15 amino acids.

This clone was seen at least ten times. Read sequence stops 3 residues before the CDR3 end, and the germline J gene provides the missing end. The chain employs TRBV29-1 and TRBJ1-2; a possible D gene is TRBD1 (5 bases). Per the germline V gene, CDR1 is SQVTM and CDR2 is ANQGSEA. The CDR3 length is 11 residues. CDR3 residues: CSGYASGGYTF. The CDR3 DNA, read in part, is TGCAGCGGTTACGCATCAGGGGGC.

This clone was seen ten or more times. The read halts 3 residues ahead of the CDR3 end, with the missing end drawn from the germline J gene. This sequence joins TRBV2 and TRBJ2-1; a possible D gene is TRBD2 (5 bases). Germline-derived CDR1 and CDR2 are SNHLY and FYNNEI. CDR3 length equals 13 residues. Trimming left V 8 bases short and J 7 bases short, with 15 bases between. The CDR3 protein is CASGLGADNEQFF. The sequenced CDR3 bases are TGTGCCAGCGGATTGGGAGCGGATAATGAG. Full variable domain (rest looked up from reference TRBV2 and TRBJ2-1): EPEVTQTPSHQVTQMGQEVILRCVPISNHLYFYWYRQILGQKVEFLVSFYNNEISEKSEIFDDQFSVERPDGSNFTLKIRSTKLEDSAMYFCASGLGADNEQFFGPGTRLTVL.

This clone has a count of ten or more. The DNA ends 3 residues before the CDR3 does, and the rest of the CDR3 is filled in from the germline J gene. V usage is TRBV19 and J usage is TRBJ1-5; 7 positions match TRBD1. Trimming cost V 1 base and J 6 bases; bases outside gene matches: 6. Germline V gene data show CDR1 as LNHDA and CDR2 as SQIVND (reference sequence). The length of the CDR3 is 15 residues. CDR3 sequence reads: CASSIADRARQPQHF. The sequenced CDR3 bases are TGTGCCAGTAGTATAGCCGACAGGGCGCGTCAGCCC.

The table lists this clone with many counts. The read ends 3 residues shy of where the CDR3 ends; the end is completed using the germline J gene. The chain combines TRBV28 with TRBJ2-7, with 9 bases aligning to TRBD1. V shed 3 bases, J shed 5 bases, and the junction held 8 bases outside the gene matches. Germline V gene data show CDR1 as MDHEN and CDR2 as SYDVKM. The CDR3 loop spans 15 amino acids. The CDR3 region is CASSFGGQGADEQYF. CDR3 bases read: TGTGCCAGCAGTTTTGGGGGACAGGGCGCCGACGAG.

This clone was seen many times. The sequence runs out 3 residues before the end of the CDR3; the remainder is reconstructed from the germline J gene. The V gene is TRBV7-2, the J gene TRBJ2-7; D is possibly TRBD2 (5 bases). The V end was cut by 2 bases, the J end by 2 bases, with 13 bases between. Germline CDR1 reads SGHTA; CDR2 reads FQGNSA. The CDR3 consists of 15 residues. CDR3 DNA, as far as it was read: TGTGCCAGCAGCTTAACCTACGGGGTCGCCTACGAG. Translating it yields CASSLTYGVAYE. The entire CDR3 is CASSLTYGVAYEQYF.

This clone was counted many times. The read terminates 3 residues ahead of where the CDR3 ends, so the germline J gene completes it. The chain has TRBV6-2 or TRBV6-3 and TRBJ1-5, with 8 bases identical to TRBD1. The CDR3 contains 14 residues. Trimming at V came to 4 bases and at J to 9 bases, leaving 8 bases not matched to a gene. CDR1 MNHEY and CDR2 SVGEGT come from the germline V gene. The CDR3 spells CASSFLQGGSPQHF. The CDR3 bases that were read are TGTGCCAGCAGTTTCCTACAGGGGGGCTCGCCC.

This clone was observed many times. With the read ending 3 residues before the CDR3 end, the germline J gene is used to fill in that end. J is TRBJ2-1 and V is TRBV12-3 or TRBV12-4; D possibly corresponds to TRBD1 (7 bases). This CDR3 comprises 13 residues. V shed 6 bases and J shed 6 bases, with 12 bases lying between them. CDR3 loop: CASSPRGANEQFF. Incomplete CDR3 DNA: TGTGCCAGCAGCCCCAGGGGGGCCAATGAG.

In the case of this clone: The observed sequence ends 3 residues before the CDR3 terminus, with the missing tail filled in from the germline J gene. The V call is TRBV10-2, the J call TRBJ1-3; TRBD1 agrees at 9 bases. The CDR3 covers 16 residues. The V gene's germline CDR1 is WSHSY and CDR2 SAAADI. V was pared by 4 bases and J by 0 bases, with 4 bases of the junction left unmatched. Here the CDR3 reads CASSGQGVYSGNTIYF. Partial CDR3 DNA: TGCGCCAGCAGTGGACAGGGGGTCTACTCTGGAAACACC.

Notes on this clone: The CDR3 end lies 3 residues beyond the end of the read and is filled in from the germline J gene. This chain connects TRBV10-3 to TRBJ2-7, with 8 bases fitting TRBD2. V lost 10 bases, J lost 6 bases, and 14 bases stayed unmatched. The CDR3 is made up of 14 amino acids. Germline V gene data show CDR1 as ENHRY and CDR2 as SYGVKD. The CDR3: CATKAQGTSFEQYF. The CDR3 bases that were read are TGTGCCACCAAAGCCCAGGGGACTAGTTTCGAG.

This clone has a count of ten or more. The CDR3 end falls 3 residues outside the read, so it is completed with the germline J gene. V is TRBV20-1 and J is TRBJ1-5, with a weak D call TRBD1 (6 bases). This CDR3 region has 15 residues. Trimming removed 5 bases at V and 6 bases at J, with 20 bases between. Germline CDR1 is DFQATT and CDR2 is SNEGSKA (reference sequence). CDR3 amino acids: CSAQRQALSSQPQHF. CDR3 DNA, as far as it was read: TGCAGTGCTCAAAGACAGGCACTAAGTAGTCAGCCC.

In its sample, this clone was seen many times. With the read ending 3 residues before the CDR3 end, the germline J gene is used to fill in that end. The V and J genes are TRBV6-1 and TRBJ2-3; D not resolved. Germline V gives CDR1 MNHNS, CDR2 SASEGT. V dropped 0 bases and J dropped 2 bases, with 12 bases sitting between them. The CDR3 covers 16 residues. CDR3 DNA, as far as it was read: TGTGCCAGCAGTGAAGCCTTGGCGGAATCCACAGATACG. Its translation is CASSEALAESTDT. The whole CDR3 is CASSEALAESTDTQYF.

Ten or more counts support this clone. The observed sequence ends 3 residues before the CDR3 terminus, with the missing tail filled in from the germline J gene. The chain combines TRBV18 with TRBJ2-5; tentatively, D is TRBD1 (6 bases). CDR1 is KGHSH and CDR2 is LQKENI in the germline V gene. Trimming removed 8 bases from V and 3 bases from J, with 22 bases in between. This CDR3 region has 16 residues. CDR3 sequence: CASRRWGHVRKETQYF. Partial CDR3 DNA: TGTGCCAGCCGCCGTTGGGGGCACGTCAGAAAAGAGACC.

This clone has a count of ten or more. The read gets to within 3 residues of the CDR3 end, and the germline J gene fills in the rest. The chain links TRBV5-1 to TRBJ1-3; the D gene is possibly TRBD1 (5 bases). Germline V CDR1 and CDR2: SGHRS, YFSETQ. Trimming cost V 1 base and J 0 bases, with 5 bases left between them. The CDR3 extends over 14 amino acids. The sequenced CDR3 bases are TGCGCCAGCAGCTTGCAGGGCTCTGGAAACACC. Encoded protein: CASSLQGSGNT. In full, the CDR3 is CASSLQGSGNTIYF.

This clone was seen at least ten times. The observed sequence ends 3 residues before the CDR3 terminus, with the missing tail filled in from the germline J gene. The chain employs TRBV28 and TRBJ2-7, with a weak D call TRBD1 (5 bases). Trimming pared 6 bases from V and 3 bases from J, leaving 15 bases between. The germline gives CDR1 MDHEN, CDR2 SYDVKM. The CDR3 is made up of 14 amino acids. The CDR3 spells CASREVGQFYEQYF. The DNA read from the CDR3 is TGTGCCAGCAGGGAAGTGGGGCAGTTCTACGAG. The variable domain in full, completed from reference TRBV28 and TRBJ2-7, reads DVKVTQSSRYLVKRTGEKVFLECVQDMDHENMFWYRQDPGLGLRLIYFSYDVKMKEKGDIPEGYSVSREKKERFSLILESASTNQTSMYLCASREVGQFYEQYFGPGTRLTVT.

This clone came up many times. This CDR3 reads CSVVQGPAEAFF. CDR3 DNA, as far as it was read: TGCAGCGTTGTACAGGGGCCGGCTGAA. This rearrangement joins TRBV29-1 to TRBJ1-1; TRBD1 agrees at 7 bases. The read ends 3 residues before the CDR3 terminus; that terminus is restored from the germline J gene. CDR3 length equals 12 residues. Germline V lookup: CDR1 SQVTM, CDR2 ANQGSEA. V trimming: 4 bases; J trimming: 6 bases; junction bases outside the gene matches: 5.

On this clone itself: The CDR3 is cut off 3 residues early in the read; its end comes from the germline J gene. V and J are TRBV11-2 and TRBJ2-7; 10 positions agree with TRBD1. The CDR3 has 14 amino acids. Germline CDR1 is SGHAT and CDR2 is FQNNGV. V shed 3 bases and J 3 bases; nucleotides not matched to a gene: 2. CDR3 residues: CASSFGQGDYEQYF. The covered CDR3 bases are TGTGCCAGCAGCTTCGGACAGGGGGACTACGAG.

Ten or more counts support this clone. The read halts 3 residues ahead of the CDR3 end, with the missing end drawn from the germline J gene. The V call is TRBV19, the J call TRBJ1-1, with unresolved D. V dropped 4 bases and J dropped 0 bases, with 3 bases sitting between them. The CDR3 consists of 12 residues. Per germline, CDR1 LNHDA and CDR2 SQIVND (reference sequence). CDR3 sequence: CASSTLNTEAFF. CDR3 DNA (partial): TGTGCCAGTAGTACTTTGAACACTGAA.

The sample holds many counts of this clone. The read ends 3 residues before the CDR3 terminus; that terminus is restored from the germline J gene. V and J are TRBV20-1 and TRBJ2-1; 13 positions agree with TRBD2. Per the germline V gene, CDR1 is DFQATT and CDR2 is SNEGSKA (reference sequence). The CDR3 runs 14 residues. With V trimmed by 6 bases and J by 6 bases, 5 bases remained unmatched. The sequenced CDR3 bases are TGCAGTGCCCCGGGACTAGCGGGAAGCAATGAG. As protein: CSAPGLAGSNE. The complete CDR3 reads CSAPGLAGSNEQFF.

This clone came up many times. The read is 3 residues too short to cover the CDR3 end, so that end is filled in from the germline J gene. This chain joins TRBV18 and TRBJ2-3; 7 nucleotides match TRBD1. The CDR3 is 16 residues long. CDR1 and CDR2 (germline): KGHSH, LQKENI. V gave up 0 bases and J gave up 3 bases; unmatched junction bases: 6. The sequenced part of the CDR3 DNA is TGTGCCAGCTCACCACCGTCTATCAGGGGGACAGATACG. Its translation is CASSPPSIRGTDT. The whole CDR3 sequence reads CASSPPSIRGTDTQYF.

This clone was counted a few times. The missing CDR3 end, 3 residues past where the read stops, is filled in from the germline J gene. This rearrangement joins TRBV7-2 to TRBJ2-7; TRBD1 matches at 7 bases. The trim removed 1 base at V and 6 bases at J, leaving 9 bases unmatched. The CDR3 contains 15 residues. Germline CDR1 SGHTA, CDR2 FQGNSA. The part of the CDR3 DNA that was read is TGTGCCAGCAGCTTAGGGGGGCACAGGGGAACCGAG. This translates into CASSLGGHRGTE. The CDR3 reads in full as CASSLGGHRGTEQYF.

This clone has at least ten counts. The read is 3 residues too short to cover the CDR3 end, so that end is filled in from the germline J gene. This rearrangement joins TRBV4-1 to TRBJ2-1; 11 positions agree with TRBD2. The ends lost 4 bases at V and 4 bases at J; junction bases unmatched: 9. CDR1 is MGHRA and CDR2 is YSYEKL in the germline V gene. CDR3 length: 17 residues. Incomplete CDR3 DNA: TGCGCCAGCAGCCTCCGACTAGCGGGAACTTCGTACAATGAG. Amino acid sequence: CASSLRLAGTSYNE. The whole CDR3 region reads CASSLRLAGTSYNEQFF.

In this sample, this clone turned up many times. The CDR3 DNA, read in part, is TGTGCCAGCAGCTTACTAGCGGGAGTTACAGATACG. This gives the protein CASSLLAGVTDT. The complete CDR3 reads CASSLLAGVTDTQYF. The chain employs TRBV7-9 and TRBJ2-3, with 10 nucleotides matching TRBD2. The read gets to within 3 residues of the CDR3 end, and the germline J gene fills in the rest. Losses at the gene ends were 2 bases for V and 3 bases for J; bases not matched to a gene: 2. This CDR3 is built from 15 residues. The germline V gene encodes CDR1 SEHNR and CDR2 FQNEAQ (reference sequence).

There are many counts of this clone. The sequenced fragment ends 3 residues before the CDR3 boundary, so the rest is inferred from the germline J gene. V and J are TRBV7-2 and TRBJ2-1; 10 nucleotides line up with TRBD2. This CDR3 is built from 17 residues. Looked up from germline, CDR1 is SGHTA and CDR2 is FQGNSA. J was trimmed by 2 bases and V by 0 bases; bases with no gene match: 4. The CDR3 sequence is CASSLAILAGAYNEQFF. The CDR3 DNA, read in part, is TGTGCCAGCAGCTTAGCGATTCTAGCGGGAGCCTACAATGAG.